Shown below are 15 T cell receptor beta chains from a single sample sequenced in a study of CD8+ T cells in alopecia areata. Sequencing relied on a cDNA template that was reverse transcribed from extracted RNA. Sequencing used immunoSEQ multiplex PCR; TCRdb keeps in-frame clones, though not all of them. The data show about 180,000 clones, about 67% seen once. The sample consisted of CD8+ T cells sorted from blood, taken at week 0. All receptors derive from a human donor with alopecia areata.

This clone has only one observation. This chain connects TRBV5-1 to TRBJ1-2; D unresolved. Trimming took off 0 bases at V and 4 bases at J, with 13 bases between the two ends. The CDR3 loop spans 15 amino acids. The V gene's germline CDR1 is SGHRS and CDR2 YFSETQ. The CDR3 coding sequence is TGCGCCAGCAGCTTGGACTCTTCCGCATTCTATGGCTACACCTTC. It encodes CASSLDSSAFYGYTF.

This clone came up a few times. This rearrangement joins TRBV18 to TRBJ2-3, with D possibly matching TRBD1 (5 bases). Germline V gives CDR1 KGHSH, CDR2 LQKENI. The CDR3 contains 16 residues. Trimming removed 2 bases from V and 4 bases from J, with 16 bases in between. CDR3 bases: TGTGCCAGCTCACCATTAAACTTCGACAGCCCAGATACGCAGTATTTT. The encoded protein is CASSPLNFDSPDTQYF.

This clone has only a few counts. V is TRBV2 and J is TRBJ2-6; no reliable D call. The germline V gene encodes CDR1 SNHLY and CDR2 FYNNEI. V lost 6 bases and J lost 0, with 6 bases in between. The CDR3 runs to 14 residues. CDR3 DNA: TGTGCCAGCAGGTGGGACTCTGGGGCCAACGTCCTGACTTTC. Encoded protein: CASRWDSGANVLTF. The complete variable domain, with remaining parts taken from reference TRBV2 and TRBJ2-6, reads EPEVTQTPSHQVTQMGQEVILRCVPISNHLYFYWYRQILGQKVEFLVSFYNNEISEKSEIFDDQFSVERPDGSNFTLKIRSTKLEDSAMYFCASRWDSGANVLTFGAGSRLTVL.

The sample holds a few counts of this clone. The chain links TRBV27 to TRBJ1-5, with D unresolved. CDR1 MNHEY and CDR2 SMNVEV come from the germline V gene (reference sequence). The CDR3 consists of 18 residues. Between the trimmed V and J ends, which lost 5 bases and 2 bases, there was a span of 22 bases. The CDR3 spells CASSDLRTVFSGNQPQHF. The CDR3 DNA reads as TGTGCCAGCAGTGACCTCCGGACGGTCTTTAGTGGCAATCAGCCCCAGCATTTT.

This chain uses TRBV4-1 with TRBJ2-1; 7 nucleotides agree with TRBD2. Germline CDR1 reads MGHRA; CDR2 reads YSYEKL. CDR3 length equals 16 residues. J lost 3 bases, V lost 3 bases, and 8 bases had no gene match. This chain's CDR3 is CASSHPTGGFYNEQFF. For the CDR3, the DNA is TGCGCCAGCAGCCACCCGACCGGGGGGTTCTACAATGAGCAGTTCTTC.

V usage is TRBV27 and J usage is TRBJ1-5; 7 nucleotides align to TRBD1. The V gene's germline CDR1 is MNHEY and CDR2 SMNVEV (reference sequence). The V gene end was trimmed by 5 bases and the J gene end by 5 bases; junction bases not matched to a gene: 6. The CDR3 loop spans 14 amino acids. CDR3 sequence: CASSPGQSDQPQHF. CDR3 in DNA: TGTGCCAGCAGTCCGGGACAGTCCGATCAGCCCCAGCATTTT.

The gene calls are TRBV7-9 and TRBJ2-6; tentatively, D is TRBD1 (6 bases). The CDR3 contains 16 residues. Germline CDR1 SEHNR, CDR2 FQNEAQ (reference sequence). V was pared by 4 bases and J by 9 bases, with 19 bases between. The CDR3 sequence: CASSSETGTYINVLTF. The CDR3, as DNA: TGTGCCAGCAGCTCGGAGACCGGGACATACATCAACGTCCTGACTTTC. Supplemented by reference TRBV7-9 and TRBJ2-6, the full variable domain reads DTGVSQNPRHKITKRGQNVTFRCDPISEHNRLYWYRQTLGQGPEFLTYFQNEAQLEKSRLLSDRFSAERPKGSFSTLEIQRTEQGDSAMYLCASSSETGTYINVLTFGAGSRLTVL.

CDR3 DNA sequence: TGTGCCAGCAGCGGAACAGGGCCAACTAATGAAAAACTGTTTTTT. It codes for CASSGTGPTNEKLFF. The chain couples TRBV9 to TRBJ1-4; weak D call: TRBD1 (6 bases). V was shortened by 3 bases and J by 0 bases, with 9 bases between the two germline ends. This CDR3 spans 15 amino acids. Germline V gives CDR1 SGDLS, CDR2 YYNGEE.

On this clone: Within the sample, other DNA sequences also encode this same CDR3. This chain connects TRBV30 to TRBJ2-7; D gene uncertain. The CDR3 has 10 residues. The V end was cut by 5 bases, the J end by 1 base, with 3 bases between. CDR1 GTSNPN and CDR2 SVGIG come from the germline V gene (reference sequence). The CDR3 DNA reads as TGTGCCTGGGGGTCCTACGAGCAGTACTTC. Its protein is CAWGSYEQYF.

CDR3 coding DNA: TGCAGCGTGGAGGAGAGCTCCTACAATGAGCAGTTCTTC. As protein: CSVEESSYNEQFF. The chain carries TRBV29-1 and TRBJ2-1; a possible D gene is TRBD2 (5 bases). The V end lost 6 bases, the J end lost 0 bases, and 9 bases lay between the germline ends. The CDR3 totals 13 residues. Per the germline V gene, CDR1 is SQVTM and CDR2 is ANQGSEA.

The rearrangement uses TRBV10-2 and TRBJ2-3; D is unresolved. The ends were cut back, 7 bases at V and 6 bases at J, with 8 bases in the middle. The CDR3 has 11 amino acids. CDR1 WSHSY and CDR2 SAAADI come from the germline V gene. This chain's CDR3 is CASNDGDTQYF. In DNA form, the CDR3 reads TGCGCCAGCAATGATGGGGATACGCAGTATTTT.

The chain is built from TRBV5-6 and TRBJ2-7; D assignment may be TRBD1 or TRBD2 (5 bases each). V gave up 0 bases and J gave up 0 bases, with 7 bases separating them. The CDR3 runs to 14 residues. The germline CDR1 and CDR2 sequences are SGHDT and YYEEEE. CDR3 DNA: TGTGCCAGCAGCTTGGGAGGGGACTCCTACGAGCAGTACTTC. Its protein is CASSLGGDSYEQYF.

This clone occurred a few times. The genes are TRBV19 and TRBJ2-1; 11 positions agree with TRBD2. This CDR3 is 15 amino acids long. Trimming took 7 bases from V and 8 from J; bases not matched to a gene: 10. Germline V gene lookup returns CDR1 LNHDA and CDR2 SQIVND (reference sequence). The CDR3 loop is CASTSLAGGPDEQFF. As DNA, the CDR3 is TGTGCCAGTACCTCGTTAGCGGGGGGGCCAGATGAGCAGTTCTTC.

This chain joins TRBV2 and TRBJ1-2; possible D gene TRBD1, 5 bases. V gave up 7 bases and J gave up 5 bases, with 17 bases separating them. The germline CDR1 and CDR2 sequences are SNHLY and FYNNEI. The CDR3 is 14 amino acids. The CDR3 here is CASIRLDGQYGYTF. CDR3 DNA: TGTGCCAGCATTAGACTGGACGGACAATATGGCTACACCTTC. Filled out from reference TRBV2 and TRBJ1-2, the complete variable domain reads EPEVTQTPSHQVTQMGQEVILRCVPISNHLYFYWYRQILGQKVEFLVSFYNNEISEKSEIFDDQFSVERPDGSNFTLKIRSTKLEDSAMYFCASIRLDGQYGYTFGSGTRLTVV.

This rearrangement joins TRBV29-1 to TRBJ1-4; possible D gene TRBD1, 5 bases. CDR3 length: 16 amino acids. V shed 1 base and J shed 8 bases, with 20 bases lying between them. Germline CDR1 reads SQVTM; CDR2 reads ANQGSEA. CDR3 in DNA: TGCAGCGTTGAAGTTGAGGGGCAGGGTTGGGACGAAAAACTGTTTTTT. It codes for CSVEVEGQGWDEKLFF.